A selection of T cell receptor beta chains follows, all from one sample in a study of CD8 T cells in Susac syndrome. TCRdb itself ran the immunoSEQ multiplex PCR reads through MiXCR, one entry per CDR3 protein. Among about 73,000 distinct CDR3 sequences listed, over 85% were seen once. The sample comprised CD8+ T cells from PBMCs. Receptors were obtained from a human donor with multiple sclerosis. Both conserved end residues are part of each CDR3. Each record gives: CDR3 DNA, CDR3 protein, clone size, V gene, J gene, D gene. D genes are given only for firm matches. Clone size is given for some rows only: seen once, a few or many times, or a class if the clone is expanded.

TGTGCCAGCAGCTTCGGACAGGGAGCCCTCGAGCAGTACTTC	CASSFGQGALEQYF	-	TRBV5-4	TRBJ2-7	TRBD1
TGTGCCAGCAGCGCTAGGGACCACGAGCAGTACTTC	CASSARDHEQYF	-	TRBV9	TRBJ2-7	-
TGTGCCAGCAGCTTAGGAGGATCCGGGGAGCTGTTTTTT	CASSLGGSGELFF	-	TRBV7-9	TRBJ2-2	-
TGTGCCAGTAGTATAGTGGGCCCGGGGGGCAATCAGCCCCAGCATTTT	CASSIVGPGGNQPQHF	-	TRBV19	TRBJ1-5	-
TGTGCCAGCAGCTTAGGACCGGCGGGCTCCTACGAGCAGTACTTC	CASSLGPAGSYEQYF	-	TRBV13	TRBJ2-7	-
TGTGCCAGCAGTGCGGGTGAGCAGTTCTTC	CASSAGEQFF	-	TRBV2	TRBJ2-1	-
TGTGCCAGCAGCGTAGTCGGGGGGGCTACAGATACGCAGTATTTT	CASSVVGGATDTQYF	-	TRBV9	TRBJ2-3	TRBD2
TGCGCCAGCAGCCCCAGGGACGGGGGGCTCACAGATACGCAGTATTTT	CASSPRDGGLTDTQYF	-	TRBV5-1	TRBJ2-3	-
TGCGCCAGCAGCTTGCCCGCATCCTCCTACGAGCAGTACTTC	CASSLPASSYEQYF	once	TRBV5-1	TRBJ2-7	-
TGTGCCAGCAGTTACACCTCGACAGGGGGCGCCTACGAGCAGTACTTC	CASSYTSTGGAYEQYF	-	TRBV6-2/TRBV6-3	TRBJ2-7	TRBD1
TGTGCCAGCAGCCAAGCCGACAGGGGTGAGGTTTCAGATACGCAGTATTTT	CASSQADRGEVSDTQYF	-	TRBV3-1	TRBJ2-3	TRBD1
TGCAGCGTTGAAGGACTAGCGGTACTCGATACGCAGTATTTT	CSVEGLAVLDTQYF	-	TRBV29-1	TRBJ2-3	TRBD2
TGTGCCAGCAGCTCTGCCTTTGCCTCCTACAATGAGCAGTTCTTC	CASSSAFASYNEQFF	-	TRBV5-6	TRBJ2-1	-
TGTGCCAGCAGCTTTCCAGGGGGGAAAGGCTACACCTTC	CASSFPGGKGYTF	-	TRBV7-9	TRBJ1-2	TRBD1
TGTGCCTGGAGCTCCGGGACAGGGGGCTACGAGCAGTACTTC	CAWSSGTGGYEQYF	-	TRBV30	TRBJ2-7	TRBD1
TGCGCCAGCAGCGCGGGACGTGGGGCCAACGTCCTGACTTTC	CASSAGRGANVLTF	-	TRBV5-1	TRBJ2-6	-
TGTGCCAGCAGTGCCGGGTCGACAGGAGCTTTCTTT	CASSAGSTGAFF	-	TRBV6-2/TRBV6-3	TRBJ1-1	-
TGTGCCTGGATGGGGACAGGGGAAGCTTTCTTT	CAWMGTGEAFF	-	TRBV30	TRBJ1-1	TRBD1
TGTGCCAGCAGTTACTCGCCTATCCAGGGTTTGGGAAACACCATATATTTT	CASSYSPIQGLGNTIYF	-	TRBV6-5	TRBJ1-3	-
TGTGCCAGCAGCCACGGCCAGGAACTCTACGAGCAGTACTTC	CASSHGQELYEQYF	-	TRBV3-1	TRBJ2-7	-
TGCAGCACCAGGGGAGACACTGAAGCTTTCTTT	CSTRGDTEAFF	-	TRBV29-1	TRBJ1-1	-
TGTGCCAGCAGTTGGACTTTTTTGGAGACCCAGTACTTC	CASSWTFLETQYF	-	TRBV27	TRBJ2-5	-
TGTGCCAGCAGCCTCAACGGACAGGGGCCCTCCTACGAGCAGTACTTC	CASSLNGQGPSYEQYF	-	TRBV11-2	TRBJ2-7	TRBD1
TGTGCCACCCGTCGGGACAGCCTTTTGGATGAGCAGTTCTTC	CATRRDSLLDEQFF	-	TRBV6-5	TRBJ2-1	TRBD1
TGTGCCAGCAGCCAAGATGCCTTGCGTGAGAACACCGGGGAGCTGTTTTTT	CASSQDALRENTGELFF	-	TRBV3-1	TRBJ2-2	-
TGTGCCAGCAGCCCCGGGACAGGGGCCGCGCAGCCCCAGCATTTT	CASSPGTGAAQPQHF	-	TRBV7-2	TRBJ1-5	TRBD1
TGTGCCAGCAGCTCGTTAGAAGATACGCAGTATTTT	CASSSLEDTQYF	-	TRBV11-2	TRBJ2-3	-
TGCAGCGTTGTGGGCCCGAACACTGAAGCTTTCTTT	CSVVGPNTEAFF	-	TRBV29-1	TRBJ1-1	-
TGCAGCGTTGAACCACGTCTAGGGAGGGCAGATACGCAGTATTTT	CSVEPRLGRADTQYF	-	TRBV29-1	TRBJ2-3	TRBD2
TGTGCCAGCAGCCGAGGGGCAGAAGAGACCCAGTACTTC	CASSRGAEETQYF	-	TRBV7-9	TRBJ2-5	-
TGCAGCGTGTTAGACAGGGCCGGCTATGGCTACACCTTC	CSVLDRAGYGYTF	-	TRBV29-1	TRBJ1-2	TRBD1
TGTGCCAGCAGTACCGGACAGGGGGACACTGAAGCTTTCTTT	CASSTGQGDTEAFF	-	TRBV6-5	TRBJ1-1	TRBD1
TGCGCCAGCAGCCCGGAGGAGACCGGGGAGCTGTTTTTT	CASSPEETGELFF	-	TRBV5-1	TRBJ2-2	-
TGTGCCAGCAGTGAGGGTTTCTATAATTCACCCCTCCACTTT	CASSEGFYNSPLHF	-	TRBV6-1	TRBJ1-6	-
TGTGCCAGCAGTCCCGGGACACTGCCTTCCTACGAGCAGTACTTC	CASSPGTLPSYEQYF	-	TRBV7-9	TRBJ2-7	-
TGCAGCGCTGTTGGAGTCCCGGGACAAGGCTATGGCTACACCTTC	CSAVGVPGQGYGYTF	-	TRBV29-1	TRBJ1-2	-
TGTGCCAGCAGTTTGTCCCCCGGGACAGGTTACAATGAGCAGTTCTTC	CASSLSPGTGYNEQFF	-	TRBV27	TRBJ2-1	TRBD1
TGCGCCAGCAGCCAAGACGCCGGTATGGCAGATACGCAGTATTTT	CASSQDAGMADTQYF	-	TRBV4-3	TRBJ2-3	-
TGCAGTGCTAGAGATCCGCGACAAGCTGGAAACACCATATATTTT	CSARDPRQAGNTIYF	-	TRBV20-1	TRBJ1-3	-
TGTGCCAGCAGCCGACCAGCGGTACTCTCCTACAATGAGCAGTTCTTC	CASSRPAVLSYNEQFF	-	TRBV3-1	TRBJ2-1	-
TGTGCCAGCAGTTTCCGGGACATGCTCTCTGGGGCCAACGTCCTGACTTTC	CASSFRDMLSGANVLTF	-	TRBV27	TRBJ2-6	-
TGCGCCAGCAGCTTGATACGGAACACCGGGGAGCTGTTTTTT	CASSLIRNTGELFF	-	TRBV5-1	TRBJ2-2	-
TGTGCCACCAGCATCCTCGGACAGTCTGGGGCCAACGTCCTGACTTTC	CATSILGQSGANVLTF	once	TRBV15	TRBJ2-6	-
TGCAGCGTCGCACCGGGCCTCGCCCCAACTAATGAAAAACTGTTTTTT	CSVAPGLAPTNEKLFF	once	TRBV29-1	TRBJ1-4	-
TGTGCCAGCGGATATTTGACCGGGACGGACTATGGCTACACCTTC	CASGYLTGTDYGYTF	-	TRBV7-2	TRBJ1-2	-
TGTGCCACCAGCCCCCGTCTTGATAGTATTGACACTGAAGCTTTCTTT	CATSPRLDSIDTEAFF	-	TRBV15	TRBJ1-1	-
TGCAGTGCTAGTGGAGCGGGAGCCTTCTACGAGCAGTACTTC	CSASGAGAFYEQYF	-	TRBV20-1	TRBJ2-7	TRBD2
TGTGCCAGCAGCTTAGTCGCAGGACCCCGGGAGACCCAGTACTTC	CASSLVAGPRETQYF	-	TRBV7-9	TRBJ2-5	-
TGTGCCAGCAGTTATTGGCAGGGCAATGAGCAGTTCTTC	CASSYWQGNEQFF	-	TRBV2	TRBJ2-1	-
TGTGCCAGCAGCTTGGGGACCGGGAGAGGGTACAATGAGCAGTTCTTC	CASSLGTGRGYNEQFF	-	TRBV5-4	TRBJ2-1	-
TGTGCCAGCAGTCCCTTGGGGAGCCAAGAGACCCAGTACTTC	CASSPLGSQETQYF	-	TRBV27	TRBJ2-5	-
TGTGCCAGCAGCCCCTTAGGGGGAATTAACTATGGCTACACCTTC	CASSPLGGINYGYTF	-	TRBV27	TRBJ1-2	-
TGTGCCAGCAGCTCCGGGACAGGGCTCCAGCCCCAGCATTTT	CASSSGTGLQPQHF	once	TRBV27	TRBJ1-5	TRBD1
TGCAGCGTTGGGGCAGGGGTTTCTGGAAACACCATATATTTT	CSVGAGVSGNTIYF	-	TRBV29-1	TRBJ1-3	-
TGTGCCAGCAGTTACAGCGGTCGGCGGGCCGGGGAGCTGTTTTTT	CASSYSGRRAGELFF	-	TRBV6-6	TRBJ2-2	-
TGTGCCAGCAGCGGGACGGCTGGCAACACCATATATTTT	CASSGTAGNTIYF	-	TRBV5-4	TRBJ1-3	-
TGTGCCATCAGTACGCGGGGGGACGACTACAATGAGCAGTTCTTC	CAISTRGDDYNEQFF	-	TRBV10-3	TRBJ2-1	TRBD2
TGCAGCGTCTCACCCGGGAGGCAGCCCGATAAGCGGAACACCGGGGAGCTGTTTTTT	CSVSPGRQPDKRNTGELFF	-	TRBV29-1	TRBJ2-2	TRBD2